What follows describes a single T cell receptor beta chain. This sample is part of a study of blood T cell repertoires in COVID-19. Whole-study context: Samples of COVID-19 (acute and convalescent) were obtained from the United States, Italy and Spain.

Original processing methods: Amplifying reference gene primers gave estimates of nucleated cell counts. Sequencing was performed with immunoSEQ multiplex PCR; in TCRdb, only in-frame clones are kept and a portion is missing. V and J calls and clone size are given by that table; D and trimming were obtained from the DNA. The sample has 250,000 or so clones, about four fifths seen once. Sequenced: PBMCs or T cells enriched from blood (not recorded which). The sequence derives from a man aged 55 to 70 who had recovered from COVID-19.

The chain's CDR3 is CASSIVGGNTGELFF. CDR3 bases: TGTGCCAGCAGTATCGTAGGAGGGAACACCGGGGAGCTGTTTTTT. V is TRBV6-2 or TRBV6-3 and J is TRBJ2-2; D is possibly TRBD2 (5 bases). Germline lookup yields CDR1 MNHEY and CDR2 SVGEGT. This CDR3 has 15 amino acids. Trimming took 5 bases from V and 1 from J, leaving 11 bases between them.